This T cell receptor beta chain was found in a study of blood T cell repertoires in COVID-19. Study in general: The United States, Italy and Spain provided the acute and convalescent COVID-19 samples. PBMCs, B-cell-depleted T cells, or T cells were the source of the cDNA or gDNA that made up the material.

The authors' processing: Reference gene primers were amplified, and this amplification served to estimate nucleated cell counts. Profiling relied on immunoSEQ multiplex PCR, and the TCRdb table lists in-frame clones only, not all of them. V and J calls and clone size are copied from that table; D and trimming were computed from the DNA. The sample records hundreds of thousands of clones, approximately 85% being singletons. CDR1 is SNHLY, CDR2 FYNNEI, per germline. CDR3 size: 15 residues. The trim removed 3 bases at V and 10 bases at J, leaving 11 bases unmatched. The chain uses TRBV2 and TRBJ1-4; 7 nucleotides align to TRBD1. Sequenced material: peripheral blood. This sequence originates from a human donor in a cohort sampled during active COVID-19. CDR3 nucleotides: TGTGCCAGCAGTGAGGATGGGGACAGATTTGTAAAACTGTTTTTT. Translated: CASSEDGDRFVKLFF.